The 15 T cell receptor beta chains presented below share a single source sample, sequenced in a study of T cell responses to AZD1222 COVID-19 vaccine. Here immunoSEQ multiplex PCR was the method, and the copy in TCRdb shows in-frame clones only, minus some. This table holds some 150,000 clones, 89% found once. The specimen comprised peripheral blood, sampled 28 days after the second AZD1222 dose. All receptors derive from an adult who received the AZD1222 COVID-19 vaccine.

In the case of this clone: This specimen includes other DNA sequences encoding the same CDR3. The chain uses TRBV9 and TRBJ1-2; no definite D call. This CDR3 is 14 amino acids long. The germline CDR1 and CDR2 sequences are SGDLS and YYNGEE. Between the trimmed V and J ends, which lost 0 bases and 4 bases, there was a span of 10 bases. The CDR3 region has the DNA TGTGCCAGCAGCGTAGATGACGGACGCTATGGCTACACCTTC. It specifies CASSVDDGRYGYTF.

The chain has TRBV5-1 and TRBJ1-3, with 9 nucleotides matching TRBD1. CDR3 length: 18 amino acids. V lost 2 bases to trimming and J lost 0 bases; unmatched junction nucleotides: 9. CDR1 is SGHRS and CDR2 is YFSETQ in the germline V gene. In DNA form, the CDR3 reads TGCGCCAGCAGCTTATTACCGGGACAGGGCTTCTCTGGAAACACCATATATTTT. Translated, it gives CASSLLPGQGFSGNTIYF.

This chain joins TRBV18 and TRBJ2-1; 9 positions match TRBD2. Trimming removed 0 bases from V and 7 bases from J; junction bases left unmatched: 10. Germline CDR1 and CDR2: KGHSH and LQKENI. CDR3 length equals 17 residues. CDR3 sequence (DNA): TGTGCCAGCTCACCACCGGGAGCGGGAGGTTTCCCAAATGAGCAGTTCTTC. This codes for CASSPPGAGGFPNEQFF.

The gene calls are TRBV5-1 and TRBJ2-3, with D possibly matching TRBD1 (6 bases). Germline V gene data show CDR1 as SGHRS and CDR2 as YFSETQ. The ends were cut back, 0 bases at V and 1 base at J, with 12 bases in the middle. There are 16 residues in the CDR3. DNA of the CDR3: TGCGCCAGCAGCTTGGAAGGGGGTATGGGCACAGATACGCAGTATTTT. This encodes CASSLEGGMGTDTQYF.

The J gene is TRBJ2-7, the V gene TRBV15; tentatively, D is TRBD1 or TRBD2 (5 bases each). In germline, CDR1 is LNHNV, CDR2 YYDKDF (reference sequence). With 1 base removed from V and 6 bases from J, the gap between germline ends came to 10 bases. The CDR3 is 13 amino acids. DNA for the CDR3: TGTGCCACCAGCAGAGGCCCGGGGCTCGAGCAGTACTTC. The encoded protein is CATSRGPGLEQYF.

In the case of this clone: The junction shows a germline mismatch at one end, possibly a read error. The chain has TRBV19 and TRBJ1-4; 8 positions agree with TRBD1. Germline V gives CDR1 LNHDA, CDR2 SQIVND (reference sequence). The CDR3 is 19 residues long. CDR3 sequence (DNA): TGTGCCAGTAGTACGCCCCTGGGGCAGGGGGCTTTCTCTAAGGAAAAACTGTTTTTT. This gives the protein CASSTPLGQGAFSKEKLFF.

CDR3 region: CASSPTGIYGYTF. CDR3 nucleotide sequence: TGTGCCAGCAGCCCGACAGGAATCTATGGCTACACCTTC. This chain connects TRBV12-3 or TRBV12-4 to TRBJ1-2, with D possibly TRBD1 on 6 matching bases. The CDR3 is 13 residues long. V was shortened by 6 bases and J by 4 bases, with 12 bases between the two germline ends.

This clone was seen only once. The chain uses TRBV24-1 and TRBJ1-1, with a tentative D call TRBD1 (5 bases). Germline lookup yields CDR1 KGHDR and CDR2 SFDVKD. Trimming removed 6 bases at V and 6 bases at J, with 13 bases between. This CDR3 is 13 amino acids long. In nucleotides, the CDR3 is TGTGCCACCAGTAATAGGGGCGAATCTGAAGCTTTCTTT. It encodes CATSNRGESEAFF.

The genes are TRBV10-2 and TRBJ1-2; D not resolved. V lost 7 bases and J 4 bases, leaving 19 bases between the germline ends. Germline V gives CDR1 WSHSY, CDR2 SAAADI. The length of the CDR3 is 15 residues. This CDR3 is CASTRDQRGSYGYTF. CDR3 DNA: TGCGCCAGCACGAGAGACCAACGGGGTTCCTATGGCTACACCTTC.

The chain has TRBV3-1 (or the pseudogene TRBV3-2) and TRBJ2-7; D might be TRBD2 (5 bases). V lost 0 bases and J lost 6, with 15 bases in between. Germline V gene data show CDR1 as LGHDT and CDR2 as YNNKEL (reference sequence). The CDR3 spans 15 residues. The CDR3 protein is CASSQEGSGIVEQYF. The CDR3 coding sequence is TGTGCCAGCAGCCAAGAGGGGTCGGGGATCGTCGAGCAGTACTTC.

In this sample, this clone turned up once. The V gene is TRBV27, the J gene TRBJ1-5, with D unclear. The CDR3 length is 14 residues. Germline V gene data show CDR1 as MNHEY and CDR2 as SMNVEV (reference sequence). V was clipped by 4 bases and J by 1 base, with 8 bases between them. CDR3 amino acids: CASSSRGSNQPQHF. CDR3 bases: TGTGCCAGCAGTTCCCGGGGAAGCAATCAGCCCCAGCATTTT.

The chain combines TRBV27 with TRBJ1-1; 7 bases align to TRBD1. Per germline, CDR1 MNHEY and CDR2 SMNVEV (reference sequence). Trimming cost V 8 bases and J 10 bases; bases outside gene matches: 22. The CDR3 is made up of 16 amino acids. This CDR3 is CASGSPEGAGVFRAFF. CDR3 nucleotides: TGTGCCAGCGGATCACCTGAGGGGGCGGGGGTCTTCAGAGCTTTCTTT.

J is TRBJ1-3 and V is TRBV4-3; D is perhaps TRBD1 (6 bases). Trimming took off 5 bases at V and 0 bases at J, with 11 bases between the two ends. There are 15 residues in the CDR3. In germline, CDR1 is LGHNA, CDR2 YSLEER. The CDR3 DNA reads as TGCGCCAGCAGCTTGGACAGTAGCTCTGGAAACACCATATATTTT. The encoded protein is CASSLDSSSGNTIYF.

The rearrangement uses TRBV9 and TRBJ1-4; TRBD1 is a possible D gene (5 bases). Germline V gives CDR1 SGDLS, CDR2 YYNGEE. The CDR3 consists of 15 residues. The ends were cut back, 0 bases at V and 8 bases at J, with 14 bases in the middle. The CDR3 protein is CASSVGGGVGEKLFF. CDR3 sequence (DNA): TGTGCCAGCAGCGTAGGTGGGGGTGTAGGCGAAAAACTGTTTTTT.

The CDR3 DNA sequence: TGTGCCAGCAGCCACCTAGAGACAGGGAATGAAAAACTGTTTTTT. Translating it yields CASSHLETGNEKLFF. The chain carries TRBV7-8 and TRBJ1-4, with TRBD1 matching 7 bases. The CDR3 contains 15 residues. Per germline, CDR1 SGHVS and CDR2 FQNEAQ. Trimming at V came to 5 bases and at J to 5 bases, leaving 8 bases not matched to a gene.